The entry that follows covers one TCR beta chain sequence. This clonotype was counted a few times. Its cognate antigen has yet to be identified. Qualities for individual bases were not recorded, and no much larger clone is one base off. Library preparation used RACE. TCRdb records NextSeq 500 as the sequencer. Library preparation attached unique molecular identifiers to individual cDNA molecules for quantitative, reproducible TCR counting. In the authors' own workflow: A median of roughly 99,000 TCRs per sample was observed, with a range of 23,224 to 690,600. V, J and CDR3 annotation of the TCR reads was performed with the Decombinator software suite. To make PS versus PT1 abundance plots, every sample was subsampled to the same number of TCRs (28,000). TCRs were defined as expanded if absent before sensitization and observed at least eight times at the 2-week time point. TCRdb redid the processing of the public reads, applying fastp at Q25 and MiXCR, and retained in-frame beta chains. Rows with one shared CDR3 protein collapse into an entry with the most common genes and DNA. Clone size and V and J calls follow TCRdb, not the original study. This sample has some 81,000 distinct CDR3 sequences in its table, and approximately 8.1% of those were observed once. The leading ten clones occupy about 1.7% of the sample.

The sample belongs to a study of human T cells and chemical hapten exposure (dated by TCRdb to about 2021). As for the study more broadly: Libraries were pooled for sequencing, and variation in per-sample TCR yields was attributed mainly to small differences in library volumes within the pool. The study tracked peripheral blood TCR repertoire changes in vivo during primary and secondary sensitization to the hapten diphenylcyclopropenone (DPC) in alopecia patients. Both TCR alpha and TCR beta chains were sequenced from each blood RNA sample.

This specimen's time point label, interpreted: healthy volunteer bleed at 6 weeks. Total RNA was extracted from unfractionated whole blood that had been collected in Tempus Blood RNA tubes. As TCR sequencing controls, a few healthy volunteers were used, with blood taken at day 0, 2 weeks and 6 weeks. Summary of the overall study and its limitations: Repeated subsampling changed both the strength of the expansion versus patch-test correlation and the threshold at which that correlation became significant. The number of TCRs above 1 in 1000 frequency did not change with DPC sensitization; there was no evidence of global repertoire structure alterations.

The CDR3 runs 17 amino acids, cysteine and phenylalanine included. Kept here is only the CDR3 DNA, which spans 51 bases and is read in frame from base 1. In the germline V gene, CDR1 corresponds to SGHAT and CDR2 to FQNNGV. V is pared back by 1 base and J by 5 bases, with 17 bases lying between the germline termini. Material: whole blood. The sequence derives from a female donor in good health. Some clones in this sample may be carry-over from other donors' samples. Here the chain combines TRBV11-2 and TRBJ2-2; TRBD1 is a possible D gene, resting on 5 matching bases. The CDR3: CASSLVKNRQRTGELFF. The base sequence is TGTGCCAGCAGCTTAGTGAAAAACCGACAGAGGACCGGGGAGCTGTTTTTT.